The present T cell receptor beta chain was sequenced within a study of cytomegalovirus exposure and HLA in healthy donors. CDR1 is SNHLY and CDR2 is FYNNEI in the germline V gene. The CDR3 is made up of 13 amino acids. Study-level points and caveats: An analysis that was carried out later associated 16,000 or so TCR beta sequences with HLA alleles at 0.05 false discovery rate.

The PCR used 60 Vbeta and 13 Jbeta primers. Clones were read by immunoSEQ multiplex PCR, and TCRdb kept only the in-frame ones, dropping some. The sample records about 140,000 clones, about 80% being singletons. About this clone: Its antigen is currently unknown.

This TCR was recovered from a man aged 35-49 years in good health and CMV-seronegative. Material for sequencing was PBMCs. V is TRBV2 and J is TRBJ2-5; 7 positions match TRBD1. The end of the DNA aligns better with TRBJ2-7, so the J call may be wrong. CDR3 DNA: TGTGCCAGCATGGCGGACAGGATCTACGAGCAGTACTTC. Encoded protein: CASMADRIYEQYF.